Sequencing of this TCR beta chain was carried out in a study of cytomegalovirus exposure and HLA in healthy donors. General study points: V- and J-gene trimming of TCR beta was linked (in a later analysis) to a missense DCLRE1C variant.

The primer mix had 60 Vbeta and 13 Jbeta primers. Sequencing was performed with immunoSEQ multiplex PCR; in TCRdb, only in-frame clones are kept and a portion is missing. The listing records 200,000 to 250,000 clones. CDR1 MNHNY and CDR2 SVGAGI come from the germline V gene (reference sequence). V was pared by 6 bases and J by 4 bases, with 15 bases between. The CDR3 spans 14 residues. Turning to this clone: Antigen unknown.

These donors counted as nominally healthy when sampled, but unrecorded immune exposures were likely. The gene calls are TRBV6-6 and TRBJ1-1; no reliable D call. Sequenced sample: PBMCs. This TCR derives from a girl aged 2-9 years in good health and CMV-seropositive. The CDR3, as DNA: TGTGCCAGCAGGGCGTTCGGGGAGGGCACTGAAGCTTTCTTT. Translation: CASRAFGEGTEAFF.